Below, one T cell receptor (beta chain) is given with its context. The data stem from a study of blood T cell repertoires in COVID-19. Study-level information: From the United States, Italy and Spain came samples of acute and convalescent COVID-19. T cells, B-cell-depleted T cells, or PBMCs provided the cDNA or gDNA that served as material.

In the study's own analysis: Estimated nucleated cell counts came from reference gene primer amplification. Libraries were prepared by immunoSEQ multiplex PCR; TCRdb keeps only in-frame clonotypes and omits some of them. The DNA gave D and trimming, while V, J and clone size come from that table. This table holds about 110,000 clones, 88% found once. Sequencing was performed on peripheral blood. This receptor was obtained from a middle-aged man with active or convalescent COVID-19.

CDR3 sequence (DNA): TGTGCCAGCAGCCAAGAAAGACTTACCCAGTACTTC. Translating it yields CASSQERLTQYF. The chain has TRBV14 and TRBJ2-5; D unresolved. Germline V gives CDR1 SGHDN, CDR2 FVKESK. V was clipped by 0 bases and J by 8 bases, with 7 bases between them. The CDR3 loop spans 12 amino acids.